The present TCR beta chain was sequenced within a study of cytotoxic CD8 clonotypes in ibrutinib-treated CLL. The study, taken as a whole, reports: T-cell clonality at baseline went above that of age-matched healthy donors and rose and fell with circulating CD8+ T-cell counts.

The count of this clone is one. Its antigen is as yet unknown. The ends lost 6 bases at V and 8 bases at J; junction bases unmatched: 10. In germline, CDR1 is MDHEN, CDR2 SYDVKM. There are 15 residues in the CDR3. Clones were read by immunoSEQ multiplex PCR, and TCRdb kept only the in-frame ones, dropping some. The profile shows some 160,000 clones, 81% of them singletons. This sample comprised PBMCs, obtained after 12 months of ibrutinib treatment. This chain joins TRBV28 and TRBJ2-7; 13 positions match TRBD2. The clonotype comes from a human donor with chronic lymphocytic leukemia. The CDR3 nucleotides read TGTGCCAGCAGCCCTACCGTGGGACTAGCGGGAAAGCAGTACTTC. Translated: CASSPTVGLAGKQYF.